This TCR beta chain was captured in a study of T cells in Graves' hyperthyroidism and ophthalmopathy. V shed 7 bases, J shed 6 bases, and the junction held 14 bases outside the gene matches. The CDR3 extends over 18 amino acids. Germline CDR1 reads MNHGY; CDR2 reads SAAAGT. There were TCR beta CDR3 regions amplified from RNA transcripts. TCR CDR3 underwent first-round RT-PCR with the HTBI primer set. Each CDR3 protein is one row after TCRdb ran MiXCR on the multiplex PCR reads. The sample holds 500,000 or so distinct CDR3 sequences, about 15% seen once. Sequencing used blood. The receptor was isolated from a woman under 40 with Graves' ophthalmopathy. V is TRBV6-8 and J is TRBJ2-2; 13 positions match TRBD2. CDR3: CASNLRGLAGPPAGELFF. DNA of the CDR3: TGTGCCAGCAATTTGAGGGGACTAGCGGGACCCCCCGCCGGGGAGCTGTTTTTT.